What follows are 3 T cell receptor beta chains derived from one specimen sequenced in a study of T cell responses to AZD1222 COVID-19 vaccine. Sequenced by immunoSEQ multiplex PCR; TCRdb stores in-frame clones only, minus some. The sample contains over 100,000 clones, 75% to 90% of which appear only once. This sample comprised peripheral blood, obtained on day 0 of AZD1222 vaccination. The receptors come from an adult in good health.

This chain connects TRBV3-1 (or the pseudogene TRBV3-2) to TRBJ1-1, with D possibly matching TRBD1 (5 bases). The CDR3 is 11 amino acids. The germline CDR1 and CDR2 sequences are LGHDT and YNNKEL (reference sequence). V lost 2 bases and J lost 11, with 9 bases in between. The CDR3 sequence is CASSQNRRAFF. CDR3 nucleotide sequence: TGTGCCAGCAGCCAAAACAGGCGGGCTTTCTTT.

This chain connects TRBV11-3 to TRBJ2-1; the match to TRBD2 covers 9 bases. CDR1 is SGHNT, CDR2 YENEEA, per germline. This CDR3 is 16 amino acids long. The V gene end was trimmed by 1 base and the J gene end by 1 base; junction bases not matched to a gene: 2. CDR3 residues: CASSLGGGGSYNEQFF. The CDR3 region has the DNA TGTGCCAGCAGCTTAGGCGGGGGGGGTTCCTACAATGAGCAGTTCTTC.

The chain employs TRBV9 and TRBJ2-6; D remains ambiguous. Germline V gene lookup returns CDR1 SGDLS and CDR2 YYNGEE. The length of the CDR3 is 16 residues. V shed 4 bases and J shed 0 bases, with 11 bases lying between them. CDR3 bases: TGTGCCAGCAGCCCTCGGATGCGCTCTGGGGCCAACGTCCTGACTTTC. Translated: CASSPRMRSGANVLTF.